This T cell receptor (beta chain) was sequenced in a study of tissue T cells after allogeneic stem cell transplantation. General study results and limits: Tissue-detected TCR repertoire was only partly captured by blood and spleen T cells. TCR repertoires tracked anatomic similarity, regardless of disease or transplant status.

This clone is medium-sized (0.01 to 0.1%) by share. Antigen specificity is unknown. Germline and genes here are mouse. Read sequence stops 1 residue before the CDR3 end, and the germline J gene provides the missing end. Survey-depth TCRbeta CDR3 sequencing reported V/J genes and productive frequencies. This table comes from immunoSEQ multiplex PCR, and its TCRdb copy is limited to in-frame clones, with some not included. The profile shows around 2,200 clones, 51% of them singletons. CDR1 SNHLY and CDR2 FYNGKV come from the germline V gene (reference sequence). The CDR3 runs to 15 residues. The V end was cut by 4 bases, the J end by 0 bases, with 10 bases between. Documented time point: mouse harvest day 14 after allogeneic transplant. Mouse grafts combined 10^7 T-cell-depleted bone marrow cells with 10^6 splenic CD5+ T cells. Mice had MHC-mismatched B6 into BALB/c GVHD, sampled day 7 or 14.

This TCR came from a female BALB/c mouse given C57BL/6 T cells with graft-versus-host disease after an allogeneic hematopoietic cell transplant. The sample taken for sequencing was lymph node tissue. The chain combines TRBV3 with TRBJ1-3, with D perhaps matching TRBD1 (5 bases). CDR3 amino acids: CASSSPGNSGNTLYF. CDR3 DNA, as far as it was read: TGTGCCAGCAGCTCCCCAGGGAATTCTGGAAATACGCTCTAT. The full variable domain, rest sourced from reference TRBV3 and TRBJ1-3, is GPKVLQIPSHQIIDMGQMVTLNCDPVSNHLYFYWYKQILGQQMEFLVNFYNGKVMEKSKLFKDQFSVERPDGSYFTLKIQPTALEDSAVYFCASSSPGNSGNTLYFGEGSRLIVV.